The T cell receptor beta chain under discussion was sequenced for a study of cytomegalovirus exposure and HLA in healthy donors. J lost 4 bases, V lost 6 bases, and 12 bases had no gene match. The CDR3 is 16 amino acids. The germline V gene has CDR1 SNHLY and CDR2 FYNNEI. Study results and limitations: Analysis was carried out at a later point, and it linked a missense DCLRE1C variant to TCR beta V- and J-gene trimming. As was reported, the classifier diagnosed cytomegalovirus status with high specificity and sensitivity. Listed as cytomegalovirus-associated were 150 to 200 TCR beta chains.

Notes on this clone: Its antigen is still unknown.

PCR primers comprised 60 Vbeta and 13 Jbeta primers. Here immunoSEQ multiplex PCR was the method, and the copy in TCRdb shows in-frame clones only, minus some. The data show around 130,000 clones, roughly 80% seen once. Sequencing was carried out using PBMCs. The J gene is TRBJ1-5, the V gene TRBV2; TRBD1 matches 7 bases. The receptor was isolated from a woman between 35 and 50 years old in good health and CMV-seronegative. The CDR3 here is CASSLSGTVINQPQHF. The DNA for the CDR3 is TGTGCCAGCAGCTTATCCGGGACAGTTATAAATCAGCCCCAGCATTTT.